The clone carrying this T cell receptor (beta chain) occurred once. CDR1 is MDHEN, CDR2 SYDVKM, per germline. CDR3 length equals 16 residues. Between the trimmed V and J ends, which lost 8 bases and 0 bases, there was a span of 16 bases. The sample belongs to a study of control samples from healthy donors and cancer patients. Method: immunoSEQ multiplex PCR; TCRdb's copy keeps in-frame clones and lacks some. The sample gives under 450,000 clones, 75% to 95% of which show up once; approximately 6.3% is in the top ten. The sequence derives from a man aged 35-49 years with head and neck cancer. V gene TRBV28 combines with J gene TRBJ1-4; tentatively, D is TRBD1 (5 bases). Sequencing was done on a sample of PBMCs. DNA of the CDR3: TGTGCCAGCTCCTCCCCCGGGGGGGCAACTAATGAAAAACTGTTTTTT. Translated: CASSSPGGATNEKLFF.